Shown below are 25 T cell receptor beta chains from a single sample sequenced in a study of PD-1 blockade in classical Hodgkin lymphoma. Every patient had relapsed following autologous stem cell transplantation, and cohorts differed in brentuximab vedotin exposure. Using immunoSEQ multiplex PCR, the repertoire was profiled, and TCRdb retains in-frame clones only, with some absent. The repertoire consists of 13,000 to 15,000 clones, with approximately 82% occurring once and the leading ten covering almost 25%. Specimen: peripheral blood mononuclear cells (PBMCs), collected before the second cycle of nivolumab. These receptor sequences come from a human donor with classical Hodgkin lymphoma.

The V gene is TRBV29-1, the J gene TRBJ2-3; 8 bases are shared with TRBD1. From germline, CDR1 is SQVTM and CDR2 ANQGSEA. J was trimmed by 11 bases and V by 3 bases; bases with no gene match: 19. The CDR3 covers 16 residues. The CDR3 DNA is TGCAGCGTTGACACATCCGGACAGGGCGGGCACGTTGAGCAGTATTTT. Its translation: CSVDTSGQGGHVEQYF.

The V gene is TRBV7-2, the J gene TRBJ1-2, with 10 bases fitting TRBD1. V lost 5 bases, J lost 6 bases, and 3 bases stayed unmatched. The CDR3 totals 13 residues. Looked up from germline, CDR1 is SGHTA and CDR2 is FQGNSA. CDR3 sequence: CASSRGQGNGYTF. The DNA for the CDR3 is TGTGCCAGCAGCCGGGGACAGGGGAATGGCTACACCTTC.

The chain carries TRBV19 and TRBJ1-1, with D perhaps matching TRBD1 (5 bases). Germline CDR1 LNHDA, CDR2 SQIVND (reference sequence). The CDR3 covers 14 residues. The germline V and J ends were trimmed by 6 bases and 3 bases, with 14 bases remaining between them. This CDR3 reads CASRDFLGDTEAFF. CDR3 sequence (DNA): TGTGCCAGTAGGGACTTTTTGGGGGACACTGAAGCTTTCTTT. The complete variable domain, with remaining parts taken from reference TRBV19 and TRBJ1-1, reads DGGITQSPKYLFRKEGQNVTLSCEQNLNHDAMYWYRQDPGQGLRLIYYSQIVNDFQKGDIAEGYSVSREKKESFPLTVTSAQKNPTAFYLCASRDFLGDTEAFFGQGTRLTVV.

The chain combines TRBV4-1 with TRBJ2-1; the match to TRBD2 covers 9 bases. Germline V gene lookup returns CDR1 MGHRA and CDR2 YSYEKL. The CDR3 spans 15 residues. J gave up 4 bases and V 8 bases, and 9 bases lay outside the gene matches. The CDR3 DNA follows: TGCGCCAGCGGCGAGGCTAGCGGGGAGTACAATGAGCAGTTCTTC. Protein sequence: CASGEASGEYNEQFF.

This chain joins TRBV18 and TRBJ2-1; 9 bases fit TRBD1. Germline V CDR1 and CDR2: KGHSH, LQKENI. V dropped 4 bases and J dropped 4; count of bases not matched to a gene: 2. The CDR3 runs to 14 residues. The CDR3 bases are TGTGCCAGCTCACAGACAGGGGGATACAATGAGCAGTTCTTC. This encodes CASSQTGGYNEQFF.

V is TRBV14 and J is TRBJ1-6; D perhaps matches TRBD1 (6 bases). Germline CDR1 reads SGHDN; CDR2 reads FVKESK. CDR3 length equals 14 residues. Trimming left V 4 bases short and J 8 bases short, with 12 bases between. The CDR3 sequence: CASSLDRWDSPLHF. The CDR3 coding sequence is TGTGCCAGCAGCCTTGACAGGTGGGATTCACCCCTCCACTTT.

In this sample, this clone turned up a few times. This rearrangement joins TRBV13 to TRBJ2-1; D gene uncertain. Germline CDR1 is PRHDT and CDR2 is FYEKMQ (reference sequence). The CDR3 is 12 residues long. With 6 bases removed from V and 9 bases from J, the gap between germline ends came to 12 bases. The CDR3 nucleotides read TGTGCCAGCAGGCAAAGGTGGAGTGAGCAGTTCTTC. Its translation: CASRQRWSEQFF. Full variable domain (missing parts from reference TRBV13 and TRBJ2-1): AAGVIQSPRHLIKEKRETATLKCYPIPRHDTVYWYQQGPGQDPQFLISFYEKMQSDKGSIPDRFSAQQFSDYHSELNMSSLELGDSALYFCASRQRWSEQFFGPGTRLTVL.

The CDR3 spells CASSLGTGYNNYGYTF. The CDR3 DNA reads as TGCGCCAGCAGCTTGGGGACAGGATATAATAACTATGGCTACACCTTC. The rearrangement links TRBV5-1 to TRBJ1-2; 7 bases align to TRBD1. CDR1 and CDR2 (germline): SGHRS, YFSETQ. Trimming removed 0 bases from V and 1 base from J; junction bases left unmatched: 6. This CDR3 region has 16 residues.

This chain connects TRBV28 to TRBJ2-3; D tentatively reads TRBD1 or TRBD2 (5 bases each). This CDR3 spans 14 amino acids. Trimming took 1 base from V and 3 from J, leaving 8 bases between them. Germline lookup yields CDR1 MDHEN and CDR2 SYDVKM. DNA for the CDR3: TGTGCCAGCAGTTTATTTGGGGGAACAGATACGCAGTATTTT. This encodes CASSLFGGTDTQYF.

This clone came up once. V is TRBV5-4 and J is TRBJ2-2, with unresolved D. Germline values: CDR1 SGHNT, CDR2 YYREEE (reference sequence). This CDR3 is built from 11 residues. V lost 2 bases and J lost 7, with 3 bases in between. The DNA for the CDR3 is TGTGCCAGCAGCTTTAGCGGGGAGCTGTTTTTT. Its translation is CASSFSGELFF.

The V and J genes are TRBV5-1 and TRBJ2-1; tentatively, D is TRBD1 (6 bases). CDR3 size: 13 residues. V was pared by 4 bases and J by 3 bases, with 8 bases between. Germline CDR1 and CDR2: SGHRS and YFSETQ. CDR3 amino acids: CASSPDSYNEQFF. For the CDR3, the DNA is TGCGCCAGCAGCCCGGACAGCTACAATGAGCAGTTCTTC.

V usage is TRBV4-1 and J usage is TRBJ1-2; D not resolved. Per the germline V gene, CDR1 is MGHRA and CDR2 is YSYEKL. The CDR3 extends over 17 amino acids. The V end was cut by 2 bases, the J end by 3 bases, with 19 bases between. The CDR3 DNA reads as TGCGCCAGCAGCCAAAGAAATGCCGTTCGGACTCACTATGGCTACACCTTC. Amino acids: CASSQRNAVRTHYGYTF.

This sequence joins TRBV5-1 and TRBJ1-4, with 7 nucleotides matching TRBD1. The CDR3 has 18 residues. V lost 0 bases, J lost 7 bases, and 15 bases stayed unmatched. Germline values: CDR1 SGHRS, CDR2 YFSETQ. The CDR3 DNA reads TGCGCCAGCAGCTTGGGGAGGGACAGTGATACCCGAGGTGAAAAACTGTTTTTT. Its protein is CASSLGRDSDTRGEKLFF.

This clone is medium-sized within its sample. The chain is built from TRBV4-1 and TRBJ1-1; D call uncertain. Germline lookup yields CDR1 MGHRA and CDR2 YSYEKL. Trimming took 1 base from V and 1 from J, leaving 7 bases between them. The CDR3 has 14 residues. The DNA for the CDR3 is TGCGCCAGCAGCCAAGTGCGGGGGAACACTGAAGCTTTCTTT. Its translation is CASSQVRGNTEAFF.

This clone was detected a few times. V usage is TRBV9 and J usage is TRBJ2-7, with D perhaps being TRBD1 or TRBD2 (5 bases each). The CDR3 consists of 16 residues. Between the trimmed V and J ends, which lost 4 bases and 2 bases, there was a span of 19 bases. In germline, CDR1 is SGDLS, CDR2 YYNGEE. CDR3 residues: CASSPKRGTLAYEQYF. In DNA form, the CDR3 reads TGTGCCAGCAGCCCGAAGAGAGGGACCTTAGCCTACGAGCAGTACTTC. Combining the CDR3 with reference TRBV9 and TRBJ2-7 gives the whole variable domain DSGVTQTPKHLITATGQRVTLRCSPRSGDLSVYWYQQSLDQGLQFLIQYYNGEERAKGNILERFSAQQFPDLHSELNLSSLELGDSALYFCASSPKRGTLAYEQYFGPGTRLTVT.

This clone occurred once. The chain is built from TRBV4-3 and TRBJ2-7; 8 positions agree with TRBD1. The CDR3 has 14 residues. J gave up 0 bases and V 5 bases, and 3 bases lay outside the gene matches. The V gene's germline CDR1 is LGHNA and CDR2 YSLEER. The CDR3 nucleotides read TGCGCCAGCAGCTCTCAGGGGGCCTCCTACGAGCAGTACTTC. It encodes CASSSQGASYEQYF.

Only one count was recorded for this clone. This chain's CDR3 is CASSPGTGNQPQHF. The CDR3 coding sequence is TGTGCCAGCTCACCCGGGACCGGCAATCAGCCCCAGCATTTT. The chain employs TRBV18 and TRBJ1-5; a possible D gene is TRBD1 (5 bases). The CDR3 runs to 14 residues. Germline V gene lookup returns CDR1 KGHSH and CDR2 LQKENI. V lost 3 bases to trimming and J lost 2 bases, with 8 bases between them.

Here the CDR3 reads CASGLVHLEPRRRYEQYF. DNA for the CDR3: TGTGCTAGTGGTTTGGTACATTTGGAACCGCGGAGGAGGTACGAGCAGTACTTC. The rearrangement links TRBV12-5 to TRBJ2-7, with D maybe TRBD2 (5 bases). V shed 0 bases and J shed 4 bases, with 22 bases lying between them. The CDR3 is 18 amino acids. Looked up from germline, CDR1 is LGHNT and CDR2 is FRNRAP.

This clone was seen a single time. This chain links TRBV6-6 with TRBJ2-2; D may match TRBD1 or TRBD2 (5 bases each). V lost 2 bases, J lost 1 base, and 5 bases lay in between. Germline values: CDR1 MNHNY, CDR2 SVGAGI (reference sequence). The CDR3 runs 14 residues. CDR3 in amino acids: CASSYGGNTGELFF. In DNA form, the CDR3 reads TGTGCCAGCAGTTACGGGGGGAACACCGGGGAGCTGTTTTTT.

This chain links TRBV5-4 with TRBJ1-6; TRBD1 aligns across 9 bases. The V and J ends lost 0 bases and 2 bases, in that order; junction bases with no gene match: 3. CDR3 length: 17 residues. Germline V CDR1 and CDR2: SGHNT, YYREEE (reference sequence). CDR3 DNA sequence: TGTGCCAGCAGCTTGGGCACAGGGGGCGCCTATAATTCACCCCTCCACTTT. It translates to CASSLGTGGAYNSPLHF.

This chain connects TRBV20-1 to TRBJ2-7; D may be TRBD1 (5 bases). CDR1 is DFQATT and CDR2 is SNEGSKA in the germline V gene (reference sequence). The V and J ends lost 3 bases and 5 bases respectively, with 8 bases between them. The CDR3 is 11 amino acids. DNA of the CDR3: TGCAGTGCTAGCGCAGGGAACGAGCAGTACTTC. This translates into CSASAGNEQYF.

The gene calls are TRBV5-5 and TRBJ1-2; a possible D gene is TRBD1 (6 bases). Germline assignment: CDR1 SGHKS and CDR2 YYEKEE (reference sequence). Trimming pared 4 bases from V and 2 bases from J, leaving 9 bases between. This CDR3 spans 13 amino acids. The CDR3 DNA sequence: TGTGCCAGCAGCCAAGGGGGAAACTATGGCTACACCTTC. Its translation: CASSQGGNYGYTF.

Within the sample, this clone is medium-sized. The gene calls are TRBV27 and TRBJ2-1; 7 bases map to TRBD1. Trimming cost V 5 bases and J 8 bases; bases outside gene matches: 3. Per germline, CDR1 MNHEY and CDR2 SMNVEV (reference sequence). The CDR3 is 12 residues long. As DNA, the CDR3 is TGTGCCAGCAGTCTTGGACAGGATGAGCAGTTCTTC. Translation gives CASSLGQDEQFF.

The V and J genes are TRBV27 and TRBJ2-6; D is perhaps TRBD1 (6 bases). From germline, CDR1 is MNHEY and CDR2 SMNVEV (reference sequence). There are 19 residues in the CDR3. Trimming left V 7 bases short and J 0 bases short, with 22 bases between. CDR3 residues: CASMGILAGVFSGANVLTF. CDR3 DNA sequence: TGTGCCAGCATGGGAATCCTGGCAGGGGTTTTCTCTGGGGCCAACGTCCTGACTTTC.

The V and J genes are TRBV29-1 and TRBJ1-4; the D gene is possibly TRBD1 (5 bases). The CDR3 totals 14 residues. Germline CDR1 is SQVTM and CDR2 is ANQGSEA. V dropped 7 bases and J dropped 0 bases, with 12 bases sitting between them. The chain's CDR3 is CSARDGATNEKLFF. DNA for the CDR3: TGCAGCGCCAGGGACGGTGCAACTAATGAAAAACTGTTTTTT.